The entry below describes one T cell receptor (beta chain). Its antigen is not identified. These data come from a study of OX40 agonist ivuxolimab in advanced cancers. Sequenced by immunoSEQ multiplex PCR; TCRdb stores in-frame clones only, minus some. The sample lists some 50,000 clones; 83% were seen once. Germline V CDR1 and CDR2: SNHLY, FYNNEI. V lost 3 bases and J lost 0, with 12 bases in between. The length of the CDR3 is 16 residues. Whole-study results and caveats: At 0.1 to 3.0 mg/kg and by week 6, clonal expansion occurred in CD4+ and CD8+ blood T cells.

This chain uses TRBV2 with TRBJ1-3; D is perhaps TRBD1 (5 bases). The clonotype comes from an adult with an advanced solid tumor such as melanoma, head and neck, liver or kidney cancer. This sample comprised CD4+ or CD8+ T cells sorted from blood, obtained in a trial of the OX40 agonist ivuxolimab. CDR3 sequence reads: CASSEVGRVSGNTIYF. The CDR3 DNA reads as TGTGCCAGCAGTGAGGTGGGCAGGGTCTCTGGAAACACCATATATTTT.